This TCR beta chain appears in the sequencing data of a study of memory CD8 T cells in hepatitis C reinfection. This CDR3 region has 15 residues. J was trimmed by 2 bases and V by 6 bases; bases with no gene match: 7. Per germline, CDR1 MNHEY and CDR2 SVGAGI. The protocol was immunoSEQ multiplex PCR, while the TCRdb copy is restricted to in-frame clones and leaves out a portion. The table has about 6,600 clones, 75% to 90% seen once; the top ten hold around a fifth. This sample's time point: pre-reinfection, 55 to 20 weeks before reinfection detection. Sorted cells were sequenced directly ex vivo without any in vitro expansion.

This chain connects TRBV6-5 to TRBJ2-7, with 10 bases fitting TRBD2. This TCR derives from a man in his fifties or sixties with hepatitis C virus infection. The sequencing input was naive CD8+ T cells sorted from blood. The CDR3 DNA reads as TGTGCCAGCAGCCCCGGACTAGCGGAGCCCTACGAGCAGTACTTC. As protein: CASSPGLAEPYEQYF.